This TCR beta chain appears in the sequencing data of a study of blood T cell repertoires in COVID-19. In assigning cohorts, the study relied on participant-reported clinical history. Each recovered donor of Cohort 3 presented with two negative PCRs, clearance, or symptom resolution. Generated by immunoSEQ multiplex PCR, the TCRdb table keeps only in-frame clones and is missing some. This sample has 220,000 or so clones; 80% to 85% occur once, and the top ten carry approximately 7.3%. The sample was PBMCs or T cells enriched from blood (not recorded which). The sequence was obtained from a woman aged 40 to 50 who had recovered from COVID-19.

The CDR3 loop is CASRQINYNEQFF. The CDR3 DNA follows: TGTGCCAGCAGGCAGATCAACTACAATGAGCAGTTCTTC. V usage is TRBV2 and J usage is TRBJ2-1; D gene unclear. Germline V CDR1 and CDR2: SNHLY, FYNNEI. Trimming stripped 6 bases from V and 3 bases from J, with 9 bases between. The CDR3 sequence is 13 residues long.